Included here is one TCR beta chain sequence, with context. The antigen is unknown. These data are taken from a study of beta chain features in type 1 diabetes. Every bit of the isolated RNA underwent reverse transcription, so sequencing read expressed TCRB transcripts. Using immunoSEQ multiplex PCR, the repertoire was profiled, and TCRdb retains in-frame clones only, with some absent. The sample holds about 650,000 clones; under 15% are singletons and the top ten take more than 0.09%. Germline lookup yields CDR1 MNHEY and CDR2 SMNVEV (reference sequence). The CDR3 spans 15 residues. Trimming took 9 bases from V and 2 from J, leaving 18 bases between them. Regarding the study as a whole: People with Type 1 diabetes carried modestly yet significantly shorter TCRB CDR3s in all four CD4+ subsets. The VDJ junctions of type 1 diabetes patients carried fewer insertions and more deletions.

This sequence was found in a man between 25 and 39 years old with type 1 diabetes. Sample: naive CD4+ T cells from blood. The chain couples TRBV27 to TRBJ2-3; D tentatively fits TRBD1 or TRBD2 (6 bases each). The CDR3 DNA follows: TGTGCCAGTCATGGCTGGGGGGCGAACACAGATACGCAGTATTTT. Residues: CASHGWGANTDTQYF.